The TCR beta chain described here comes from a study of blood T cell repertoires in COVID-19. Study information: PBMCs, B-cell-depleted T cells, or T cells were the source of the cDNA or gDNA that made up the material.

Per germline, CDR1 MRHNA and CDR2 SNTAGT. Trimming left V 6 bases short and J 0 bases short, with 23 bases between. This CDR3 is built from 18 residues. In the authors' methods: Reference gene primer amplification yielded estimated nucleated cell counts. Clones were read by immunoSEQ multiplex PCR, and TCRdb kept only the in-frame ones, dropping some. For V, J and clone size, that table is used; D and trimming come from the DNA. The data show about 120,000 clones, around 90% seen once. This receptor was taken from a woman aged 55-70 years with COVID-19, enrolled during active disease. The chain joins TRBV6-4 to TRBJ1-2; D may be TRBD1 (6 bases). Sequences were obtained from peripheral blood. CDR3 DNA sequence: TGTGCCAGCAGGGGGGGGCGGAAGAAAGGGCGAGCTAACTATGGCTACACCTTC. This codes for CASRGGRKKGRANYGYTF.